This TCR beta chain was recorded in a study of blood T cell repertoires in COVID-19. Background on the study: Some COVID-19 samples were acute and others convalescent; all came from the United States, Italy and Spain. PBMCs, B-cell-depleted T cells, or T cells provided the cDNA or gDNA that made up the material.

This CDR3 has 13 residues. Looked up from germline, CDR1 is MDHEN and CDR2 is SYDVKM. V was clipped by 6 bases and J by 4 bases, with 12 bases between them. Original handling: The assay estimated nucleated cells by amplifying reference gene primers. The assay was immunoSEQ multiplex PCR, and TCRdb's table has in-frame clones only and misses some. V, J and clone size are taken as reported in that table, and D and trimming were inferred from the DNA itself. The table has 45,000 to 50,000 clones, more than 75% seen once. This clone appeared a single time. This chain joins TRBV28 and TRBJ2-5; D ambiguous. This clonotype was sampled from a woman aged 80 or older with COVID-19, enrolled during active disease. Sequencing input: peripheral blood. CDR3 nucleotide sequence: TGTGCCAGCAGCCCTGGCGGTCGAGAGACCCAGTACTTC. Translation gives CASSPGGRETQYF.